Each of the 17 T cell receptor beta chains below was sequenced from the same sample in a study of early T cells in non-severe SARS-CoV-2 infection. TCRdb reprocessed the 5' RACE reads via MiXCR and lists one record per CDR3 protein. The data contain approximately 33,000 distinct CDR3 sequences, roughly 5.4% of them singletons. Sequencing was performed on whole blood. The receptors shown here come from an adult who was a healthcare worker with PCR-confirmed SARS-CoV-2 infection or an uninfected control (not recorded which).

There are many counts of this clonotype. The V and J genes are TRBV7-2 and TRBJ1-5; 7 positions match TRBD1. CDR1 and CDR2 from the germline V gene are SGHTA and FQGNSA. V shed 5 bases and J 3 bases; nucleotides not matched to a gene: 4. The CDR3 totals 14 residues. The CDR3 is CASSQGVNNQPQHF. CDR3 nucleotides: TGTGCCAGCAGCCAGGGGGTCAACAATCAGCCCCAGCATTTT.

This clonotype was detected only a few times. This CDR3 reads CASTDPQETQYF. In DNA, the CDR3 is TGTGCCAGCACCGACCCCCAAGAGACCCAGTACTTC. The chain combines TRBV6-2 or TRBV6-3 with TRBJ2-5, with D uncertain. The CDR3 is 12 residues long. V gave up 7 bases and J gave up 1 base, with 7 bases separating them. Germline loops: CDR1 MNHEY, CDR2 SVGEGT.

The chain uses TRBV7-9 and TRBJ2-3, with TRBD2 identical over 8 bases. Germline CDR1 SEHNR, CDR2 FQNEAQ (reference sequence). Trimming removed 7 bases from V and 2 bases from J; junction bases left unmatched: 8. The CDR3 consists of 15 residues. The CDR3 bases are TGTGCCAGCAAGACGAGCGGGGGAGACACAGATACGCAGTATTTT. Protein sequence: CASKTSGGDTDTQYF.

This clonotype appeared many times. This chain uses TRBV10-2 with TRBJ2-1, with D perhaps matching TRBD2 (6 bases). V lost 8 bases to trimming and J lost 6 bases, with 14 bases between them. There are 13 residues in the CDR3. The germline gives CDR1 WSHSY, CDR2 SAAADI. The CDR3: CASRRDLLNEQFF. The CDR3 nucleotides are TGCGCCAGCCGCCGGGACTTACTCAATGAGCAGTTCTTC.

This clonotype was recorded a few times. The chain uses TRBV4-1 and TRBJ2-2; 10 positions match TRBD2. V gave up 1 base and J gave up 4 bases; unmatched junction bases: 6. The germline V gene encodes CDR1 MGHRA and CDR2 YSYEKL. The length of the CDR3 is 17 residues. CDR3 in DNA: TGCGCCAGCAGCCAAGTCCCGGGACTAGCGCTCACCGGGGAGCTGTTTTTT. Translated, it gives CASSQVPGLALTGELFF.

This clonotype was recorded many times. The chain employs TRBV7-3 and TRBJ1-3; D ambiguous. Germline lookup yields CDR1 SGHTA and CDR2 FQGTGA. The CDR3 contains 15 residues. V lost 1 base, J lost 4 bases, and 11 bases lay in between. The CDR3 is CASSLSGGFGNTIYF. The CDR3 coding sequence is TGTGCCAGCAGCTTAAGTGGTGGATTCGGAAACACCATATATTTT.

This clonotype showed up many times. As DNA, the CDR3 is TGTGCCAGCAGGGACAGGGGGCAGTTCTACGAGCAGTACTTC. This translates into CASRDRGQFYEQYF. This chain uses TRBV6-6 with TRBJ2-7, with 11 bases identical to TRBD1. The CDR3 runs 14 residues. V gave up 6 bases and J gave up 3 bases; unmatched junction bases: 4. Germline-derived CDR1 and CDR2 are MNHNY and SVGAGI (reference sequence).

Ten or more counts support this clonotype. This sequence joins TRBV28 and TRBJ1-2; perhaps TRBD1 as D (5 bases). Between the trimmed V and J ends, which lost 6 bases and 7 bases, there was a span of 15 bases. The CDR3 covers 13 residues. CDR1 and CDR2 from the germline V gene are MDHEN and SYDVKM. CDR3 in amino acids: CASSRPGKGGYTF. CDR3 DNA sequence: TGTGCCAGCAGCCGCCCAGGGAAGGGTGGCTACACCTTC.

This clonotype was recorded many times. The chain carries TRBV7-2 and TRBJ2-7; maybe TRBD2 (6 bases). The V end was cut by 5 bases, the J end by 0 bases, with 11 bases between. CDR1 and CDR2 (germline): SGHTA, FQGNSA. This CDR3 contains 14 residues. In nucleotides, the CDR3 is TGTGCCAGCAGCCCCGGGACTCACTCCTACGAGCAGTACTTC. This gives the protein CASSPGTHSYEQYF. Combining the CDR3 with reference TRBV7-2 and TRBJ2-7 gives the whole variable domain GAGVSQSPSNKVTEKGKDVELRCDPISGHTALYWYRQSLGQGLEFLIYFQGNSAPDKSGLPSDRFSAERTGGSVSTLTIQRTQQEDSAVYLCASSPGTHSYEQYFGPGTRLTVT.

This clonotype occurred many times. The gene calls are TRBV6-2 or TRBV6-3 and TRBJ2-1; D ambiguous. The CDR3 loop spans 16 amino acids. The germline V gene encodes CDR1 MNHEY and CDR2 SVGEGT. Trimming stripped 0 bases from V and 0 bases from J, with 9 bases between. The CDR3 is CASSYSALSSYNEQFF. The CDR3 coding sequence is TGTGCCAGCAGTTACTCAGCCCTAAGCTCCTACAATGAGCAGTTCTTC.

In this sample, this clonotype turned up many times. The chain couples TRBV27 to TRBJ1-2; 7 positions agree with TRBD1. The CDR3 has 15 residues. Germline CDR1 is MNHEY and CDR2 is SMNVEV (reference sequence). The J segment lost 4 bases and the V segment lost 2 bases, leaving 7 bases of the junction unmatched. The CDR3 loop reads CASSLRAGGPYGYTF. The CDR3 DNA follows: TGTGCCAGCAGTTTACGGGCAGGGGGACCCTATGGCTACACCTTC.

The rearrangement joins TRBV28 to TRBJ2-7; D gene ambiguous. CDR3 length equals 13 residues. Trimming took off 8 bases at V and 2 bases at J, with 13 bases between the two ends. Germline CDR1 MDHEN, CDR2 SYDVKM. The CDR3 coding sequence is TGTGCCAGCCTAGACGGAACCACCTACGAGCAGTACTTC. Translated, it gives CASLDGTTYEQYF.

This clonotype was found many times. The V call is TRBV30, the J call TRBJ1-2; perhaps TRBD1 as D (5 bases). The CDR3 sequence is 11 residues long. Trimming removed 3 bases at V and 6 bases at J, with 8 bases between. Germline V gene lookup returns CDR1 GTSNPN and CDR2 SVGIG (reference sequence). The CDR3: CAWSRVDGYTF. The CDR3 nucleotides are TGTGCCTGGAGCAGGGTAGATGGCTACACCTTC. Based on the CDR3 plus reference TRBV30 and TRBJ1-2, the full variable domain is SQTIHQWPATLVQPVGSPLSLECTVEGTSNPNLYWYRQAAGRGLQLLFYSVGIGQISSEVPQNLSASRPQDRQFILSSKKLLLSDSGFYLCAWSRVDGYTFGSGTRLTVV.

This clonotype has a count of ten or more. V gene TRBV7-2 combines with J gene TRBJ2-5; TRBD2 matches at 10 bases. Germline CDR1 reads SGHTA; CDR2 reads FQGNSA. CDR3 length equals 15 residues. V was pared by 4 bases and J by 6 bases, with 8 bases of the junction left unmatched. This chain's CDR3 is CASSSSGGPSQTQYF. The CDR3 DNA reads as TGTGCCAGCAGCTCTAGCGGGGGACCCTCACAGACCCAGTACTTC.

This clonotype was counted many times. The rearrangement uses TRBV3-1 and TRBJ2-1; D not certain. V dropped 0 bases and J dropped 1 base, with 4 bases sitting between them. The CDR3 covers 14 residues. Germline V gene lookup returns CDR1 LGHDT and CDR2 YNNKEL (reference sequence). In DNA, the CDR3 is TGTGCCAGCAGCCAAGATAAGTCCTACAATGAGCAGTTCTTC. Translated, it gives CASSQDKSYNEQFF.

This clonotype was found many times. The gene calls are TRBV7-6 and TRBJ2-1; 7 bases are shared with TRBD1. The CDR3 covers 13 residues. The ends lost 6 bases at V and 5 bases at J; junction bases unmatched: 4. Germline CDR1 and CDR2: SGHVS and FNYEAQ. The CDR3 DNA is TGTGCCAGCAGTCAGGGACAGAACAATGAGCAGTTCTTC. Its translation is CASSQGQNNEQFF.

This clonotype is categorized as medium-sized. The chain joins TRBV9 to TRBJ1-1; 7 bases match TRBD1. Germline-derived CDR1 and CDR2 are SGDLS and YYNGEE. Trimming removed 3 bases from V and 4 bases from J; junction bases left unmatched: 9. CDR3 length equals 15 residues. The CDR3 DNA follows: TGTGCCAGCAGCGAAAGCTACAGGGGCAGCACTGAAGCTTTCTTT. It specifies CASSESYRGSTEAFF.